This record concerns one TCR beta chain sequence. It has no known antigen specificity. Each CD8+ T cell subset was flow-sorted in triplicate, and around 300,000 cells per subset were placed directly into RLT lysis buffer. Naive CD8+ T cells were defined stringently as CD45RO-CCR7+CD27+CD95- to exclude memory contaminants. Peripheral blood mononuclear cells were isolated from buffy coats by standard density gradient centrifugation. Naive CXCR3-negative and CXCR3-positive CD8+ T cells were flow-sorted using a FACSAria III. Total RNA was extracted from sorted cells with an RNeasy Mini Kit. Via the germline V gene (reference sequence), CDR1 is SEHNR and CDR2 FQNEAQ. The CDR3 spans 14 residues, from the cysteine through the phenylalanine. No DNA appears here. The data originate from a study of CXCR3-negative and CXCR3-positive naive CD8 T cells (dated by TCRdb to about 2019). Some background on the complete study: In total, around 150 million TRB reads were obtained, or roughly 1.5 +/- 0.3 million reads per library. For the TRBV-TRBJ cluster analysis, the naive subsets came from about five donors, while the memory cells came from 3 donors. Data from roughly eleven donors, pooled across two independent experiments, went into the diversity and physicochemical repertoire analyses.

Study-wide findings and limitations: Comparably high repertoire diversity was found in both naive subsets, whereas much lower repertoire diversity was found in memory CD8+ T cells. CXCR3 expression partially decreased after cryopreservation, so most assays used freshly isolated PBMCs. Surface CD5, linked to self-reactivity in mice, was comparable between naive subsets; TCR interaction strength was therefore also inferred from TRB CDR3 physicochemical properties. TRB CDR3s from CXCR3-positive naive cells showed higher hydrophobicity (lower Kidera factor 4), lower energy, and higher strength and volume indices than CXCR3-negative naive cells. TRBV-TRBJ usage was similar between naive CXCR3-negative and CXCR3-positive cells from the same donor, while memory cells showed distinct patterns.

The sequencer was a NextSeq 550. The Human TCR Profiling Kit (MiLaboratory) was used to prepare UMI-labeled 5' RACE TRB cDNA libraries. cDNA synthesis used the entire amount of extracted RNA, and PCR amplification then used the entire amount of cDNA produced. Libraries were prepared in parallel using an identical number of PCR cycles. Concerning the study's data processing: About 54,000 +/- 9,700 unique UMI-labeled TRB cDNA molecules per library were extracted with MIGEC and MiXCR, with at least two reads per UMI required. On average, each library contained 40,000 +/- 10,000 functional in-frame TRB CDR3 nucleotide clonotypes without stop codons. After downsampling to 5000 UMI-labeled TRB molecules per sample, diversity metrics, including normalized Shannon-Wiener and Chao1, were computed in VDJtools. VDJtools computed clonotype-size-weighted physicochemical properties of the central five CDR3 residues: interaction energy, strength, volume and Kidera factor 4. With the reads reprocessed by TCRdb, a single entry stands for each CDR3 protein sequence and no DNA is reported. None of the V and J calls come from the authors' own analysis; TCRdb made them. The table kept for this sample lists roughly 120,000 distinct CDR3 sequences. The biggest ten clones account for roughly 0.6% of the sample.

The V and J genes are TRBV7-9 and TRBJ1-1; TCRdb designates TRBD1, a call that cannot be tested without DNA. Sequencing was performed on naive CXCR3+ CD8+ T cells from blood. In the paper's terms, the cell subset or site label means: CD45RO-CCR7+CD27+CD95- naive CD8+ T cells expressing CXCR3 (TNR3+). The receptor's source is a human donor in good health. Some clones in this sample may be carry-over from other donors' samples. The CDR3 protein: CASSLLDRAIEAFF.